The source of this T cell receptor (beta chain) is a study of cytomegalovirus exposure and HLA in healthy donors. CDR3 length: 16 residues. Germline-derived CDR1 and CDR2 are LGHNA and YNFKEQ. Trimming shortened V by 4 bases and J by 2 bases, and 12 bases separated the two germline ends. General study points: The records held CMV serostatus as the only immune exposure information. More clonal expansion characterized HLA-associated TCR beta chains than equally common others in a later analysis. Specificity for CMV antigens was confirmed in vitro for three of the CMV-associated chains.

Researchers ran the PCR with 60 Vbeta and 13 Jbeta primers. Clones were sequenced by immunoSEQ multiplex PCR, and TCRdb holds only the in-frame ones, with some missing. This sample's table reports more than 75,000 clones. About this clone itself: The antigen remains unidentified.

The sample taken for sequencing was PBMCs. The chain has TRBV4-2 and TRBJ2-6; D might be TRBD2 (5 bases). The sequence was collected from a man in his forties or fifties in good health and CMV-seropositive. CDR3 DNA sequence: TGTGCCAGCAGCCGGGAGATTAATACTGGGGCCAACGTCCTGACTTTC. Residues: CASSREINTGANVLTF.